This T cell receptor beta chain was obtained from a study of blood T cell repertoires in COVID-19. Here immunoSEQ multiplex PCR was the method, and the copy in TCRdb shows in-frame clones only, minus some. Of approximately 150,000 clones detected, roughly 86% appear once; the ten largest clones hold 0.9% to 0.95%. This CDR3 spans 16 amino acids. The germline V and J ends were trimmed by 7 bases and 7 bases, with 25 bases remaining between them. CDR1 SEHNR and CDR2 FQNEAQ come from the germline V gene (reference sequence). The chain employs TRBV7-9 and TRBJ2-5; TRBD1 or TRBD2 may be the D gene (7 bases each). The clonotype comes from a woman aged 45-60 years with acute or convalescent COVID-19. What was sequenced was peripheral blood. Here the CDR3 reads CASTRGASGNQGTQYF. The CDR3 bases are TGTGCCAGCACCAGGGGGGCCAGCGGGAATCAGGGGACCCAGTACTTC. Filled out from reference TRBV7-9 and TRBJ2-5, the complete variable domain reads DTGVSQNPRHKITKRGQNVTFRCDPISEHNRLYWYRQTLGQGPEFLTYFQNEAQLEKSRLLSDRFSAERPKGSFSTLEIQRTEQGDSAMYLCASTRGASGNQGTQYFGPGTRLLVL.